These 10 T cell receptor beta chains share one sample of origin, sequenced in a study of blood T cell repertoires in COVID-19. Profiling relied on immunoSEQ multiplex PCR, and the TCRdb table lists in-frame clones only, not all of them. Among about 66,000 clones listed, roughly 80% were seen once. The source material was peripheral blood. The receptors originated from a man between 60 and 75 years old with acute or convalescent COVID-19.

The chain links TRBV7-2 to TRBJ1-1; D unresolved. The germline V gene has CDR1 SGHTA and CDR2 FQGNSA. Trimming stripped 4 bases from V and 1 base from J, with 7 bases between. The CDR3 consists of 13 residues. The CDR3: CASSSDTNTEAFF. CDR3 bases: TGTGCCAGCAGCTCAGACACGAACACTGAAGCTTTCTTT.

This chain connects TRBV30 to TRBJ1-2; 9 bases map to TRBD1. V shed 8 bases, J shed 2 bases, and the junction held 12 bases outside the gene matches. CDR1 is GTSNPN and CDR2 is SVGIG in the germline V gene (reference sequence). This CDR3 comprises 15 residues. The CDR3 region is CAQLRQGQGNYGYTF. In DNA form, the CDR3 reads TGTGCCCAGTTACGACAGGGACAGGGCAACTATGGCTACACCTTC.

This chain connects TRBV6-5 to TRBJ1-1; 7 bases align to TRBD1. The CDR3 is made up of 14 amino acids. V lost 7 bases and J lost 0; bases outside the gene matches: 5. Germline CDR1 is MNHEY and CDR2 is SVGAGI. The CDR3, as DNA: TGTGCCAGCAATAGGGACAGCCTGAACACTGAAGCTTTCTTT. This gives the protein CASNRDSLNTEAFF.

V is TRBV19 and J is TRBJ1-2; tentative D call: TRBD1 (6 bases). V was clipped by 8 bases and J by 7 bases, with 17 bases between them. CDR3 length: 13 residues. Germline values: CDR1 LNHDA, CDR2 SQIVND (reference sequence). The CDR3 DNA reads as TGTGCCAGTGAGGACAGAAGTGGAGGTGGCTACACCTTC. As protein: CASEDRSGGGYTF.

The chain combines TRBV2 with TRBJ1-2; D is unclear. CDR1 is SNHLY, CDR2 FYNNEI, per germline. Trimming removed 4 bases from V and 5 bases from J, with 11 bases in between. The CDR3 spans 13 residues. DNA for the CDR3: TGTGCCAGCAGTGCCATCACGGGGTATGGCTACACCTTC. Translated: CASSAITGYGYTF.

The chain joins TRBV19 to TRBJ1-2, with TRBD1 identical over 7 bases. The CDR3 runs to 17 residues. V gave up 1 base and J gave up 0 bases; unmatched junction bases: 8. The germline gives CDR1 LNHDA, CDR2 SQIVND (reference sequence). CDR3 DNA sequence: TGTGCCAGTAGTATAGGAGGGACAGCGACCACTAACTATGGCTACACCTTC. Translating it yields CASSIGGTATTNYGYTF. Full variable domain (outside the CDR3, taken from reference TRBV19 and TRBJ1-2): DGGITQSPKYLFRKEGQNVTLSCEQNLNHDAMYWYRQDPGQGLRLIYYSQIVNDFQKGDIAEGYSVSREKKESFPLTVTSAQKNPTAFYLCASSIGGTATTNYGYTFGSGTRLTVV.

This chain uses TRBV10-3 with TRBJ1-5; 8 nucleotides agree with TRBD1. CDR1 and CDR2 (germline): ENHRY, SYGVKD. Losses at the gene ends were 6 bases for V and 4 bases for J; bases not matched to a gene: 8. The CDR3 is 15 residues long. CDR3 region: CAIRDGQGANQPQHF. DNA of the CDR3: TGTGCCATCAGAGACGGACAGGGAGCGAATCAGCCCCAGCATTTT.

The genes are TRBV6-5 and TRBJ1-1, with 7 bases that match TRBD1. The trim removed 4 bases at V and 4 bases at J, leaving 12 bases unmatched. The CDR3 loop spans 16 amino acids. The V gene's germline CDR1 is MNHEY and CDR2 SVGAGI. CDR3 coding DNA: TGTGCCAGCAGTTGGGAACGACAGGGAAGGACCACTGAAGCTTTCTTT. This translates into CASSWERQGRTTEAFF.

This sequence joins TRBV13 and TRBJ1-4; maybe TRBD1 (5 bases). The CDR3 spans 16 residues. Germline V lookup: CDR1 PRHDT, CDR2 FYEKMQ (reference sequence). V lost 5 bases and J 2 bases, leaving 15 bases between the germline ends. The CDR3: CASSTRDFGTNEKLFF. CDR3 DNA sequence: TGTGCCAGCAGCACCAGGGACTTTGGGACTAATGAAAAACTGTTTTTT.

The chain recombines TRBV18 with TRBJ1-6; no firm D call. The V gene lost 5 bases and the J gene lost 10 bases, with 9 bases spanning the gap. CDR1 is KGHSH, CDR2 LQKENI, per germline. CDR3 length: 12 residues. Written as DNA, the CDR3 is TGTGCCAGCTCAGGGGAGGAGTCACCCCTCCACTTT. It encodes CASSGEESPLHF.